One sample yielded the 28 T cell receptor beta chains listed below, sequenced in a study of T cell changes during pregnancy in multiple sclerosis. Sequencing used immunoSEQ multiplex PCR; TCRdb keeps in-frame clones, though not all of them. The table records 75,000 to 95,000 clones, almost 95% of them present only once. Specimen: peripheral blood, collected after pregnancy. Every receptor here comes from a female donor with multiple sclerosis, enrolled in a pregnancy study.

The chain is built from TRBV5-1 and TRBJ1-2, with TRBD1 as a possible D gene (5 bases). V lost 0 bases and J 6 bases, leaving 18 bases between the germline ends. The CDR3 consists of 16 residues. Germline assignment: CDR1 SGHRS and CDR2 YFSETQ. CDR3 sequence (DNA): TGCGCCAGCAGCTTGGCTCAGGGAACCAACCTTAATGGCTACACCTTC. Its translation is CASSLAQGTNLNGYTF.

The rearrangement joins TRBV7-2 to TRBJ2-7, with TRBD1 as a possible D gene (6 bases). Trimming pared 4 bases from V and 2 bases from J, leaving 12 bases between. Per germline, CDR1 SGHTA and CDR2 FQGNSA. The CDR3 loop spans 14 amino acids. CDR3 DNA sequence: TGTGCCAGCAGCTCGAGGACAGACGCCTACGAGCAGTACTTC. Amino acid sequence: CASSSRTDAYEQYF.

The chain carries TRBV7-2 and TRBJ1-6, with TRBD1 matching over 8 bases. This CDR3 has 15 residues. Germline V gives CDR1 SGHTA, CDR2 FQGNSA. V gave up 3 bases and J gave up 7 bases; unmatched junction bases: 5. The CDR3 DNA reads TGTGCCAGCAGCTTTACAGGGGGTGAGAATTCACCCCTCCACTTT. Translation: CASSFTGGENSPLHF.

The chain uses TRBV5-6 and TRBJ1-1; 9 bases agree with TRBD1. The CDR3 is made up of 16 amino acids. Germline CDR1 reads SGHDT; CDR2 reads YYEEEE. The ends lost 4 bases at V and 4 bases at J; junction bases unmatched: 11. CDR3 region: CASSSAGDRVSTEAFF. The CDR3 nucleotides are TGTGCCAGCAGCAGCGCCGGGGACAGGGTGAGCACTGAAGCTTTCTTT.

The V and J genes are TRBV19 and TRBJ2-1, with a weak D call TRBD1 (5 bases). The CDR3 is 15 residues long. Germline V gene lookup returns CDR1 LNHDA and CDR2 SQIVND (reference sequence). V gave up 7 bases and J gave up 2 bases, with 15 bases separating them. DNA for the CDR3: TGTGCCAGTACCGTGGGGTCGACAGCCTACAATGAGCAGTTCTTC. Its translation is CASTVGSTAYNEQFF.

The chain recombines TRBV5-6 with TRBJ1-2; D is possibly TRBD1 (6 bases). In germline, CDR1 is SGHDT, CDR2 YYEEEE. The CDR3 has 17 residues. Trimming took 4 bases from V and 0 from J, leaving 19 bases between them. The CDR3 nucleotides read TGTGCCAGCAGCCTACAGGGACCATTAACCGCTAACTATGGCTACACCTTC. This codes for CASSLQGPLTANYGYTF.

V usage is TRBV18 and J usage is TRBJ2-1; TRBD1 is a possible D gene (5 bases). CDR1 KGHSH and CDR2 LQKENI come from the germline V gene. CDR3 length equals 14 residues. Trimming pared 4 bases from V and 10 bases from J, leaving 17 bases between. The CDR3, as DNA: TGTGCCAGCTCACAGGGGTCTATTACTTTGGAGCAGTTCTTC. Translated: CASSQGSITLEQFF.

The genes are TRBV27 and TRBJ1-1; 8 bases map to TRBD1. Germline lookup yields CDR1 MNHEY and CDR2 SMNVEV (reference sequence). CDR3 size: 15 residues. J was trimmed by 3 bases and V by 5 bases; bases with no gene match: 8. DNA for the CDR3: TGTGCCAGCAGTACACGGACAGGGAGTTACACTGAAGCTTTCTTT. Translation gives CASSTRTGSYTEAFF.

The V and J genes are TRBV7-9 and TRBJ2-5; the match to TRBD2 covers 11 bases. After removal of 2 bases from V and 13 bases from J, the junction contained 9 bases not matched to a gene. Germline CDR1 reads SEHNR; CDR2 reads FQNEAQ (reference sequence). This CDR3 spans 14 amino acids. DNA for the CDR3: TGTGCCAGCAGCTTAACACTAGCGGGGGCCGAGGGGTACTTC. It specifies CASSLTLAGAEGYF.

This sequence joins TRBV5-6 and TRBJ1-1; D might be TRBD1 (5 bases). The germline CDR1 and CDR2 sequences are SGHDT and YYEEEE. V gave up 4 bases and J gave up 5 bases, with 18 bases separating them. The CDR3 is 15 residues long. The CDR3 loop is CASSHRQGKSTEAFF. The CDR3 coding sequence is TGTGCCAGCAGCCACCGCCAGGGAAAGTCGACTGAAGCTTTCTTT.

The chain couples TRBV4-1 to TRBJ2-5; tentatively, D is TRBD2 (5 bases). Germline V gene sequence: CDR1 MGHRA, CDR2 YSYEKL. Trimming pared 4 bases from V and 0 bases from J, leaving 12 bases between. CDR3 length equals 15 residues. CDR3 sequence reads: CASSPLPGNQETQYF. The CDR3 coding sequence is TGCGCCAGCAGCCCCTTGCCGGGAAACCAAGAGACCCAGTACTTC.

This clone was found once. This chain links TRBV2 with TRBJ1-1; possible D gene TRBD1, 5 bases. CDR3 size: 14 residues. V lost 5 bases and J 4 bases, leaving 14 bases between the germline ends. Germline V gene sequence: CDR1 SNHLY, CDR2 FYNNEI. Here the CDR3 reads CASSSGLGVTEAFF. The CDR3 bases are TGTGCCAGCAGTTCAGGTTTAGGGGTCACTGAAGCTTTCTTT. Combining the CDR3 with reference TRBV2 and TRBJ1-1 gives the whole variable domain EPEVTQTPSHQVTQMGQEVILRCVPISNHLYFYWYRQILGQKVEFLVSFYNNEISEKSEIFDDQFSVERPDGSNFTLKIRSTKLEDSAMYFCASSSGLGVTEAFFGQGTRLTVV.

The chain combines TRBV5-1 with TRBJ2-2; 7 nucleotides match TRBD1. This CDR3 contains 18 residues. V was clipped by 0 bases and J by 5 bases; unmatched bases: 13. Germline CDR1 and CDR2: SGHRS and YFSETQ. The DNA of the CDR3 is TGCGCCAGCAGCTTGGCCAGGACAGGCACCTCCAGTACCGGGGAGCTGTTTTTT. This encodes CASSLARTGTSSTGELFF. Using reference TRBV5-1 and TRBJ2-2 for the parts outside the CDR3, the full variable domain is KAGVTQTPRYLIKTRGQQVTLSCSPISGHRSVSWYQQTPGQGLQFLFEYFSETQRNKGNFPGRFSGRQFSNSRSEMNVSTLELGDSALYLCASSLARTGTSSTGELFFGEGSRLTVL.

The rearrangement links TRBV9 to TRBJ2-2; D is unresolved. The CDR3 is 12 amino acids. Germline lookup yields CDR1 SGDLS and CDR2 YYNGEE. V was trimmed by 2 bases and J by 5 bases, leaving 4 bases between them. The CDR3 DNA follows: TGTGCCAGCAGCGTCAGGACCGGGGAGCTGTTTTTT. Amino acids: CASSVRTGELFF.

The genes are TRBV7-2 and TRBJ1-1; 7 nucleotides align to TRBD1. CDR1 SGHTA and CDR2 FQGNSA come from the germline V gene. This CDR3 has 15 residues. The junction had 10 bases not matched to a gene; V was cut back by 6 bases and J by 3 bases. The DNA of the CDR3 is TGTGCCAGCAGAAACTCCGCGGGACAGCACACTGAAGCTTTCTTT. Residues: CASRNSAGQHTEAFF. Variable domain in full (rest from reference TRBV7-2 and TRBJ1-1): GAGVSQSPSNKVTEKGKDVELRCDPISGHTALYWYRQSLGQGLEFLIYFQGNSAPDKSGLPSDRFSAERTGGSVSTLTIQRTQQEDSAVYLCASRNSAGQHTEAFFGQGTRLTVV.

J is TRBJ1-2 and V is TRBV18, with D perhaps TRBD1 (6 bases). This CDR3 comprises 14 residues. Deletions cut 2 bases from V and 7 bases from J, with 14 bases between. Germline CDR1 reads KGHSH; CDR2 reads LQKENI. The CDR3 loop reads CASSPGRGSGGYTF. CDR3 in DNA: TGTGCCAGCTCACCAGGCAGGGGTTCGGGTGGCTACACCTTC. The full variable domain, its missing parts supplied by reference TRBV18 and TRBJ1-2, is NAGVMQNPRHLVRRRGQEARLRCSPMKGHSHVYWYRQLPEEGLKFMVYLQKENIIDESGMPKERFSAEFPKEGPSILRIQQVVRGDSAAYFCASSPGRGSGGYTFGSGTRLTVV.

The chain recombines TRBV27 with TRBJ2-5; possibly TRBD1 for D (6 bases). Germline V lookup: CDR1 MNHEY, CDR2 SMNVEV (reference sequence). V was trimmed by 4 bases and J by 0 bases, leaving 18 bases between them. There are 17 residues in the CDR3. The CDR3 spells CASSSVGSDRYQETQYF. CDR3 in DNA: TGTGCCAGCAGTTCAGTGGGTTCGGACAGATACCAAGAGACCCAGTACTTC.

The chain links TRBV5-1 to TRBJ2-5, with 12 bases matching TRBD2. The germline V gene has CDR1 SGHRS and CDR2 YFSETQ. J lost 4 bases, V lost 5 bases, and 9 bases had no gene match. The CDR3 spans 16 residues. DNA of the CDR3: TGCGCCAGCAGTACGGCTAGCGGGAGGGCCCGAGAGACCCAGTACTTC. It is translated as CASSTASGRARETQYF.

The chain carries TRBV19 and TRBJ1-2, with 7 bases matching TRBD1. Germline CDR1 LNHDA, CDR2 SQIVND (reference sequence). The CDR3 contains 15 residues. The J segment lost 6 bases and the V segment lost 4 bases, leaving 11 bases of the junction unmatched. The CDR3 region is CASSKDPGTAHGYTF. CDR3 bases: TGTGCCAGTAGTAAAGACCCCGGGACAGCCCATGGCTACACCTTC.

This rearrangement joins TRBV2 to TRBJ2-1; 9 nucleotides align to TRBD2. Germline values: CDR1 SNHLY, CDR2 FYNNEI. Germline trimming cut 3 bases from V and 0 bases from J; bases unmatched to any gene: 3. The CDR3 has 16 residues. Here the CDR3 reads CASSDGGRVSYNEQFF. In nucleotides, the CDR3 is TGTGCCAGCAGTGATGGCGGGAGGGTCTCCTACAATGAGCAGTTCTTC.

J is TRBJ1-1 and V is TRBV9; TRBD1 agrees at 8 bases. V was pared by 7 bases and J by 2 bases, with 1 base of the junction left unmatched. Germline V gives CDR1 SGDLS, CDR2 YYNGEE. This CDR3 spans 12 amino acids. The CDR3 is CASGQGNTEAFF. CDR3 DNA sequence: TGTGCCAGCGGACAGGGAAACACTGAAGCTTTCTTT.

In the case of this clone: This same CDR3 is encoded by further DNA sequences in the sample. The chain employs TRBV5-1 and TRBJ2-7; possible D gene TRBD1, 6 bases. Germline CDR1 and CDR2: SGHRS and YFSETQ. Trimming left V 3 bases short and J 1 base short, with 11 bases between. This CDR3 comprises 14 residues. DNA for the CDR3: TGCGCCAGCAGCTCTAGACAGGCGTCCTACGAGCAGTACTTC. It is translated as CASSSRQASYEQYF.

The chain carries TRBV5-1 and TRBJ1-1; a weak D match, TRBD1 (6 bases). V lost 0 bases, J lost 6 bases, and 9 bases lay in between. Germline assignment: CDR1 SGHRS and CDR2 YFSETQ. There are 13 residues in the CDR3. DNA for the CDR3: TGCGCCAGCAGCTTGGTGGGGGCCCCTGAAGCTTTCTTT. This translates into CASSLVGAPEAFF. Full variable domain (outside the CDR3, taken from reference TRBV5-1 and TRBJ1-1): KAGVTQTPRYLIKTRGQQVTLSCSPISGHRSVSWYQQTPGQGLQFLFEYFSETQRNKGNFPGRFSGRQFSNSRSEMNVSTLELGDSALYLCASSLVGAPEAFFGQGTRLTVV.

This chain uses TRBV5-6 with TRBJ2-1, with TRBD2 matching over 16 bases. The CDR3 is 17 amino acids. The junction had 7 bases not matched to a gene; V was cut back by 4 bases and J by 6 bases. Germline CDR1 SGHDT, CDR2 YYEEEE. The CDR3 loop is CASSRGTSGRALNEQFF. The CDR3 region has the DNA TGTGCCAGCAGCCGAGGGACTAGCGGGAGGGCTCTCAATGAGCAGTTCTTC.

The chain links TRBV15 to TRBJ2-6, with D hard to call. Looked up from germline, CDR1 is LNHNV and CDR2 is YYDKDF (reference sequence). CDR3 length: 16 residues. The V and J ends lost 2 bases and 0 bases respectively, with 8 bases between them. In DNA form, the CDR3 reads TGTGCCACCAGCAGAAAAACGGGCTCTGGGGCCAACGTCCTGACTTTC. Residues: CATSRKTGSGANVLTF.

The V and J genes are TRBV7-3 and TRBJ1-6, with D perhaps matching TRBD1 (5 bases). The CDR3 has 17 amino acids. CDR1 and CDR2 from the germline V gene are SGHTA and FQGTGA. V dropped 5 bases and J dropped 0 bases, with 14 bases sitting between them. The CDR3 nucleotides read TGTGCCAGCAGCGCCGACCCGACAGCCTCCTATAATTCACCCCTCCACTTT. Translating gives CASSADPTASYNSPLHF.

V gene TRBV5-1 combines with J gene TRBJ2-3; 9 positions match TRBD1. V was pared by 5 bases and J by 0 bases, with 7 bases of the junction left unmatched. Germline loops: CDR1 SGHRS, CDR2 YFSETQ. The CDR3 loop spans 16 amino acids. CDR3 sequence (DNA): TGCGCCAGCAGTTCCACAGGGGGCACAAGCACAGATACGCAGTATTTT. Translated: CASSSTGGTSTDTQYF.

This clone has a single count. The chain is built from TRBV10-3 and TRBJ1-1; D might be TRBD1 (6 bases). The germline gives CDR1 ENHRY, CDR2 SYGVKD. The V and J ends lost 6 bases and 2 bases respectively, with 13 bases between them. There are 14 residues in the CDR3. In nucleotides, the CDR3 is TGTGCCATCAGAGGGACACTCACAAACACTGAAGCTTTCTTT. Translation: CAIRGTLTNTEAFF.